The 24 T cell receptor beta chains given below trace back to one sample, sequenced in a study of blood T cell repertoires in COVID-19. TCRdb's table, derived via immunoSEQ multiplex PCR, lists solely in-frame clones and lacks some. The table shows about 300,000 clones, with more than 80% occurring only once. Sequenced input: peripheral blood. Receptor source: a man between 18 and 29 years old who had recovered from COVID-19.

The chain has TRBV14 and TRBJ1-4, with TRBD1 identical over 8 bases. The CDR3 sequence is 15 residues long. V was clipped by 6 bases and J by 4 bases; unmatched bases: 7. Germline V lookup: CDR1 SGHDN, CDR2 FVKESK. Here the CDR3 DNA reads TGTGCCAGCAGTAGCAGGGGGCTTAATAATGAAAAACTGTTTTTT. Amino acid sequence: CASSSRGLNNEKLFF.

This chain joins TRBV7-2 and TRBJ1-2; 7 nucleotides match TRBD1. CDR1 is SGHTA, CDR2 FQGNSA, per germline. The CDR3 length is 15 residues. V gave up 1 base and J gave up 4 bases; unmatched junction bases: 6. Written as DNA, the CDR3 is TGTGCCAGCAGCTTAGAGAGGGGGCAGGGCTATGGCTACACCTTC. As protein: CASSLERGQGYGYTF. The full variable domain, in which reference TRBV7-2 and TRBJ1-2 provide the parts outside the CDR3, is GAGVSQSPSNKVTEKGKDVELRCDPISGHTALYWYRQSLGQGLEFLIYFQGNSAPDKSGLPSDRFSAERTGGSVSTLTIQRTQQEDSAVYLCASSLERGQGYGYTFGSGTRLTVV.

The chain combines TRBV5-4 with TRBJ1-1; no clear D gene. Germline CDR1 SGHNT, CDR2 YYREEE (reference sequence). CDR3 length: 11 amino acids. V lost 2 bases to trimming and J lost 6 bases, with 5 bases between them. The CDR3: CASSFSSEAFF. The DNA of the CDR3 is TGTGCCAGCAGCTTTTCGTCTGAAGCTTTCTTT.

V is TRBV27 and J is TRBJ2-5; D might be TRBD1 (6 bases). This CDR3 is 17 amino acids long. The V end lost 3 bases, the J end lost 4 bases, and 21 bases lay between the germline ends. Germline V lookup: CDR1 MNHEY, CDR2 SMNVEV (reference sequence). CDR3 loop: CASSLWGMTGSGETQYF. The CDR3 DNA is TGTGCCAGCAGTTTGTGGGGGATGACAGGTTCTGGAGAGACCCAGTACTTC.

The chain carries TRBV5-8 and TRBJ1-2; 9 bases are a match to TRBD1. In germline, CDR1 is SGHTS, CDR2 YDEGEE. Trimming cost V 5 bases and J 0 bases; bases outside gene matches: 11. This CDR3 spans 17 amino acids. The DNA for the CDR3 is TGTGCCAGCAGTGCCGGACAGGGGTCATTCACTAACTATGGCTACACCTTC. Protein product: CASSAGQGSFTNYGYTF.

This sequence joins TRBV6-5 and TRBJ2-4; TRBD2 might be the D (6 bases). Trimming removed 6 bases at V and 1 base at J, with 10 bases between. In germline, CDR1 is MNHEY, CDR2 SVGAGI. The CDR3 spans 14 residues. This CDR3 reads CASRKGLAKNIQYF. CDR3 bases: TGTGCCAGCAGGAAGGGACTTGCCAAAAACATTCAGTACTTC.

This clone is a singleton in its sample. CDR3 amino acids: CASSRPGQLNYGYTF. For the CDR3, the DNA is TGTGCCAGCAGTAGACCGGGACAACTTAACTATGGCTACACCTTC. The chain employs TRBV6-6 and TRBJ1-2; D may be TRBD1 (6 bases). Trimming stripped 5 bases from V and 1 base from J, with 14 bases between. The germline V gene encodes CDR1 MNHNY and CDR2 SVGAGI (reference sequence). The CDR3 loop spans 15 amino acids.

This chain links TRBV5-4 with TRBJ1-2; tentatively, D is TRBD1 (6 bases). This CDR3 is 15 amino acids long. V dropped 2 bases and J dropped 4 bases, with 15 bases sitting between them. The V gene's germline CDR1 is SGHNT and CDR2 YYREEE (reference sequence). The CDR3 region has the DNA TGTGCCAGCAGCTTTTCCGGGGGGGGCAGCTATGGCTACACCTTC. Amino acids: CASSFSGGGSYGYTF.

This rearrangement joins TRBV18 to TRBJ1-3; 7 bases agree with TRBD1. With 3 bases clipped from V and 0 bases from J, the junction kept 8 bases outside the gene matches. Germline CDR1 and CDR2: KGHSH and LQKENI. The CDR3 runs to 17 residues. CDR3 sequence (DNA): TGTGCCAGCTCACCGCTTGGAGGACAGGTCTCTGGAAACACCATATATTTT. Protein sequence: CASSPLGGQVSGNTIYF.

This sequence joins TRBV4-1 and TRBJ1-1, with TRBD1 as a possible D gene (6 bases). V lost 0 bases to trimming and J lost 7 bases, with 9 bases between them. There are 13 residues in the CDR3. CDR1 and CDR2 from the germline V gene are MGHRA and YSYEKL. DNA of the CDR3: TGCGCCAGCAGCCAAGATGGGGGCAGTGAAGCTTTCTTT. Protein sequence: CASSQDGGSEAFF.

The chain carries TRBV19 and TRBJ1-2, with 7 bases aligning to TRBD1. Trimming cost V 5 bases and J 5 bases; bases outside gene matches: 14. This CDR3 has 16 residues. Germline V gene data show CDR1 as LNHDA and CDR2 as SQIVND (reference sequence). This chain's CDR3 is CASSSGTANRGYGYTF. CDR3 DNA sequence: TGTGCCAGTAGTTCCGGGACAGCTAACCGAGGGTATGGCTACACCTTC.

The chain employs TRBV2 and TRBJ1-2; no firm D call. This CDR3 contains 11 residues. Trimming took off 7 bases at V and 6 bases at J, with 9 bases between the two ends. CDR1 is SNHLY, CDR2 FYNNEI, per germline. Here the CDR3 DNA reads TGTGCCAGCACTGGGCCAGATGGCTACACCTTC. Translation gives CASTGPDGYTF.

The chain recombines TRBV7-8 with TRBJ1-3; the D gene is possibly TRBD1 (6 bases). Between the trimmed V and J ends, which lost 5 bases and 0 bases, there was a span of 14 bases. CDR1 and CDR2 (germline): SGHVS, FQNEAQ. The CDR3 contains 16 residues. CDR3 protein: CASSGTGSLSGNTIYF. CDR3 sequence (DNA): TGTGCCAGCAGCGGAACAGGGTCCCTCTCTGGAAACACCATATATTTT.

The V gene is TRBV12-3 or TRBV12-4, the J gene TRBJ2-1; weak D call: TRBD2 (5 bases). Between the trimmed V and J ends, which lost 5 bases and 3 bases, there was a span of 8 bases. CDR3 size: 13 residues. CDR3: CASSLRGYNEQFF. As DNA, the CDR3 is TGTGCCAGCAGTCTCCGGGGCTACAATGAGCAGTTCTTC.

The chain combines TRBV19 with TRBJ1-2; 9 positions agree with TRBD1. CDR3 size: 14 residues. V shed 4 bases and J 4 bases; nucleotides not matched to a gene: 4. Germline values: CDR1 LNHDA, CDR2 SQIVND (reference sequence). For the CDR3, the DNA is TGTGCCAGTAGTAAGACAGGGGGAAGCTATGGCTACACCTTC. Translation: CASSKTGGSYGYTF.

The J gene is TRBJ1-1, the V gene TRBV7-8, with unresolved D. The CDR3 loop spans 13 amino acids. Germline V gene lookup returns CDR1 SGHVS and CDR2 FQNEAQ. Trimming removed 0 bases at V and 8 bases at J, with 10 bases between. The CDR3 spells CASSLARGNEAFF. Here the CDR3 DNA reads TGTGCCAGCAGCTTAGCGCGCGGTAACGAAGCTTTCTTT.

The chain recombines TRBV10-2 with TRBJ2-3; 10 bases are a match to TRBD1. This CDR3 region has 14 residues. The germline V gene has CDR1 WSHSY and CDR2 SAAADI. V trimming: 6 bases; J trimming: 4 bases; junction bases outside the gene matches: 4. DNA for the CDR3: TGCGCCAGCAGCGGACAGGGGGATGCAGATACGCAGTATTTT. Translating gives CASSGQGDADTQYF.

The chain joins TRBV5-1 to TRBJ2-1; tentatively, D is TRBD1 (6 bases). Germline CDR1 reads SGHRS; CDR2 reads YFSETQ. Trimming pared 2 bases from V and 7 bases from J, leaving 7 bases between. The CDR3 runs 12 residues. The CDR3 DNA is TGCGCCAGCAGCTTTACAGGGAATGAGCAGTTCTTC. Translating it yields CASSFTGNEQFF. Based on the CDR3 plus reference TRBV5-1 and TRBJ2-1, the full variable domain is KAGVTQTPRYLIKTRGQQVTLSCSPISGHRSVSWYQQTPGQGLQFLFEYFSETQRNKGNFPGRFSGRQFSNSRSEMNVSTLELGDSALYLCASSFTGNEQFFGPGTRLTVL.

The rearrangement joins TRBV6-5 to TRBJ1-3; the match to TRBD1 covers 7 bases. Germline CDR1 is MNHEY and CDR2 is SVGAGI. The V gene end was trimmed by 10 bases and the J gene end by 4 bases; junction bases not matched to a gene: 10. The CDR3 has 14 amino acids. Here the CDR3 DNA reads TGTGCCACCGCAAGCAAGGGGGCAGGAAACACCATATATTTT. Encoded protein: CATASKGAGNTIYF.

This chain connects TRBV20-1 to TRBJ1-1, with 7 bases lining up with TRBD1. After removal of 4 bases from V and 8 bases from J, the junction contained 4 bases not matched to a gene. The CDR3 loop spans 11 amino acids. The germline V gene has CDR1 DFQATT and CDR2 SNEGSKA (reference sequence). This CDR3 is CSATGTAEAFF. CDR3 DNA sequence: TGCAGTGCTACTGGGACAGCCGAAGCTTTCTTT.

The chain has TRBV9 and TRBJ1-1; D is unclear. V gave up 2 bases and J gave up 1 base, with 9 bases separating them. Germline V gene lookup returns CDR1 SGDLS and CDR2 YYNGEE. This CDR3 spans 14 amino acids. CDR3 amino acids: CASSVSVGNTEAFF. The CDR3 DNA reads as TGTGCCAGCAGCGTTAGCGTCGGGAACACTGAAGCTTTCTTT.

The rearrangement joins TRBV10-1 to TRBJ1-1, with D uncertain. Germline CDR1 reads WNHNN; CDR2 reads SYGVQD (reference sequence). The CDR3 covers 13 residues. Trimming removed 6 bases from V and 1 base from J, with 9 bases in between. For the CDR3, the DNA is TGCGCCAGCAGCGCAGTGGCGAACACTGAAGCTTTCTTT. Translation: CASSAVANTEAFF.

The CDR3 DNA reads as TGTGCCAGCAGTCGGACAGGGTATAATTCACCCCTCCACTTT. This encodes CASSRTGYNSPLHF. V is TRBV28 and J is TRBJ1-6; 8 positions match TRBD1. Germline CDR1 is MDHEN and CDR2 is SYDVKM. V trimming: 5 bases; J trimming: 4 bases; junction bases outside the gene matches: 1. This CDR3 comprises 14 residues. The full variable domain, its missing parts supplied by reference TRBV28 and TRBJ1-6, is DVKVTQSSRYLVKRTGEKVFLECVQDMDHENMFWYRQDPGLGLRLIYFSYDVKMKEKGDIPEGYSVSREKKERFSLILESASTNQTSMYLCASSRTGYNSPLHFGNGTRLTVT.

V and J are TRBV7-2 and TRBJ2-4, with a possible D match to TRBD2 (6 bases). The ends were cut back, 4 bases at V and 8 bases at J, with 15 bases in the middle. This CDR3 has 14 amino acids. Germline V gene data show CDR1 as SGHTA and CDR2 as FQGNSA. The CDR3 sequence is CASSYGTPKDIQYF. The DNA for the CDR3 is TGTGCCAGCAGCTACGGGACTCCGAAGGACATTCAGTACTTC.